This T cell receptor beta chain is drawn from a study of blood T cell repertoires in COVID-19. Across the study: Specimens from acute and convalescent COVID-19 originated in the United States, Italy and Spain. PBMCs, B-cell-depleted T cells, or T cells were the source of the cDNA or gDNA that made up the material.

This CDR3 region has 12 residues. Germline assignment: CDR1 DFQATT and CDR2 SNEGSKA (reference sequence). In the case of this clone: The junction differs from germline at one of its ends, possibly a read error.

Original methodology: Reference gene primer amplification gave nucleated cell count estimates. Profiled with immunoSEQ multiplex PCR; TCRdb holds only in-frame clones, not every one. V, J and clone size are taken as reported in that table, and D and trimming were inferred from the DNA itself. The data hold about 190,000 clones, with about 77% observed a single time. This chain joins TRBV20-1 and TRBJ1-2; D unclear. This TCR derives from a woman older than 75 with active or convalescent COVID-19. Sequenced material: peripheral blood. CDR3 residues: CSASPQAVSPSF. The CDR3 nucleotides read TGCAGTGCTAGTCCCCAGGCCGTCAGTCCGTCCTTC.